The source of this T cell receptor beta chain is a study of blood T cell repertoires in COVID-19. Study in general: T cells, B-cell-depleted T cells, or PBMCs supplied cDNA or gDNA.

The CDR3 loop spans 15 amino acids. CDR1 is MNHEY and CDR2 is SVGAGI in the germline V gene. The V end lost 8 bases, the J end lost 0 bases, and 13 bases lay between the germline ends. Original processing methods: For nucleated cells, counts were estimated from reference gene primer amplification. Assay: immunoSEQ multiplex PCR; the TCRdb copy retains only in-frame clones and omits some. V and J calls and clone size are copied from that table; D and trimming were computed from the DNA. This table has roughly 180,000 clones, about 85% appearing once. The sample comprised peripheral blood. The clonotype comes from a man aged 18-30 years with acute or convalescent COVID-19. This chain uses TRBV6-5 with TRBJ2-2; maybe TRBD1 (5 bases). The CDR3 nucleotides read TGTGCCAGCCGTATGACAGCTACGAACACCGGGGAGCTGTTTTTT. This codes for CASRMTATNTGELFF.